This T cell receptor (beta chain) was identified during a study of cytomegalovirus exposure and HLA in healthy donors. This CDR3 has 14 residues. The ends lost 6 bases at V and 2 bases at J; junction bases unmatched: 4. The germline CDR1 and CDR2 sequences are MNHNS and SASEGT. It was with 60 Vbeta and 13 Jbeta primers that the PCR ran. Clones were sequenced by immunoSEQ multiplex PCR, and TCRdb holds only the in-frame ones, with some missing. Its listing shows about 170,000 clones. The source is a woman aged 18-29 years in good health and CMV-seropositive. The chain uses TRBV6-1 and TRBJ2-1; 7 bases are shared with TRBD2. Sequences were obtained from PBMCs. The CDR3 region is CASREREPYNEQFF. CDR3 DNA sequence: TGTGCCAGCAGGGAGCGGGAACCCTACAATGAGCAGTTCTTC.